Below, one TCR beta chain is given with its context. The antigen is unknown. The sample is drawn from a study of post-analysis software for immune sequencing data. The authors incorporated unique molecular identifiers into the TCR beta cDNA libraries. With about 0.85 to 10 million T cells as the source, 400,000 to 550,000 cDNA molecules resulted. Each CDR3 protein gets one entry after TCRdb re-called the PCR reads with MiXCR. The repertoire includes roughly 400,000 distinct CDR3 sequences, over 30% of them detected once, and about 7.6% sits in the top ten. The CDR3 loop spans 16 amino acids. Trimming took 3 bases from V and 7 from J; bases not matched to a gene: 9. The germline V gene has CDR1 SGHAT and CDR2 FQNNGV. Study-wide results and caveats: Those samples that were prepared in the same batch co-clustered strongly by F measure. Significantly decreased normalized Chao1 diversity was recorded for multiple sclerosis patients relative to controls. Patients carried 5 or 6 TRBV segments more frequently than controls did, and TRBV5-6, TRBV5-1 and TRBV20-1 were among them.

This chain connects TRBV11-2 to TRBJ2-1; 10 bases fit TRBD2. The receptor comes from a girl aged 2 to 10 with multiple sclerosis. Sequencing was performed on blood. This chain's CDR3 is CASSFAKAGGGNEQFF. The DNA of the CDR3 is TGTGCCAGCAGCTTTGCCAAAGCGGGGGGGGGGAATGAGCAGTTCTTC.